The 25 T cell receptor beta chains given below trace back to one sample, sequenced in a study of human T cells and chemical hapten exposure. TCRdb reprocessed the RACE reads with MiXCR, giving one entry per CDR3 protein. There are over 80,000 distinct CDR3 sequences in the sample; roughly a tenth occur only once, and more than 0.85% lies in the top ten. Time point described: patch test 3, about 24 weeks after DPC sensitization. The treatment here: therapeutic diphenylcyclopropenone sensitization with weekly scalp DPC. The sequencing used whole blood, collected in connection with sensitization to the hapten diphenylcyclopropenone (DPC). The source of these receptors is a woman aged 25-40 years with alopecia areata. Some clones in this sample may be carry-over from other donors' samples.

At least ten counts were recorded for this clonotype. This chain uses TRBV6-5 with TRBJ1-1; a possible D gene is TRBD1 (6 bases). This CDR3 is 13 amino acids long. Germline V gene sequence: CDR1 MNHEY, CDR2 SVGAGI. The germline V and J ends were trimmed by 2 bases and 4 bases, with 8 bases remaining between them. For the CDR3, the DNA is TGTGCCAGCAGTTACAGGGGGGGCACTGAAGCTTTCTTT. Its translation is CASSYRGGTEAFF.

The sample holds many counts of this clonotype. The chain combines TRBV20-1 with TRBJ2-2; D is ambiguous. Deletions cut 0 bases from V and 2 bases from J, with 13 bases between. CDR1 and CDR2 (germline): DFQATT, SNEGSKA (reference sequence). The CDR3 has 16 amino acids. CDR3 residues: CSAREVGKLNTGELFF. CDR3 sequence (DNA): TGCAGTGCTAGAGAGGTGGGAAAATTAAACACCGGGGAGCTGTTTTTT.

There are many counts of this clonotype. This rearrangement joins TRBV2 to TRBJ2-3, with a tentative D call TRBD1 (5 bases). Germline assignment: CDR1 SNHLY and CDR2 FYNNEI. The CDR3 spans 15 residues. V lost 3 bases to trimming and J lost 0 bases, with 10 bases between them. The CDR3 protein is CASSDKGRSTDTQYF. The DNA of the CDR3 is TGTGCCAGCAGTGACAAGGGGCGGAGCACAGATACGCAGTATTTT.

This clonotype was detected many times. J is TRBJ2-5 and V is TRBV12-3 or TRBV12-4; no reliable D call. Trimming shortened V by 8 bases and J by 3 bases, and 4 bases separated the two germline ends. The CDR3 is 10 residues long. Here the CDR3 reads CASGKETQYF. DNA for the CDR3: TGTGCCAGCGGGAAAGAGACCCAGTACTTC.

There are many counts of this clonotype. The chain carries TRBV20-1 and TRBJ2-1; 10 bases agree with TRBD2. This CDR3 has 14 residues. The germline V gene has CDR1 DFQATT and CDR2 SNEGSKA (reference sequence). V was pared by 1 base and J by 7 bases, with 4 bases of the junction left unmatched. CDR3 loop: CSARGEREGNEQFF. CDR3 nucleotide sequence: TGCAGTGCTAGAGGAGAGCGGGAGGGTAATGAGCAGTTCTTC.

This clonotype was counted only a few times. This rearrangement joins TRBV3-1 to TRBJ2-5; TRBD2 is a possible D gene (6 bases). The CDR3 runs 14 residues. The V and J ends lost 6 bases and 4 bases respectively, with 15 bases between them. Looked up from germline, CDR1 is LGHDT and CDR2 is YNNKEL (reference sequence). The CDR3 DNA sequence: TGTGCCAGCAGGCGATCGCAGGGAGGAGAGACCCAGTACTTC. This codes for CASRRSQGGETQYF.

This clonotype has ten or more counts. V and J are TRBV19 and TRBJ1-5; D is ambiguous. V lost 2 bases and J 5 bases, leaving 10 bases between the germline ends. Germline lookup yields CDR1 LNHDA and CDR2 SQIVND (reference sequence). CDR3 size: 14 residues. CDR3: CASSILGPDQPQHF. The CDR3 DNA is TGTGCCAGTAGTATACTAGGACCCGATCAGCCCCAGCATTTT.

This clonotype appeared many times. The CDR3 DNA reads TGTGCCTGGACGACAGGGGCTCATTCTAGCACAGATACGCAGTATTTT. Protein product: CAWTTGAHSSTDTQYF. This sequence joins TRBV30 and TRBJ2-3; 8 bases line up with TRBD1. Germline loops: CDR1 GTSNPN, CDR2 SVGIG (reference sequence). V lost 4 bases and J lost 0; bases outside the gene matches: 9. The CDR3 has 16 residues.

This clonotype has a count of ten or more. V and J are TRBV7-2 and TRBJ2-5; perhaps TRBD2 as D (5 bases). CDR1 and CDR2 (germline): SGHTA, FQGNSA. The CDR3 consists of 13 residues. With 3 bases removed from V and 7 bases from J, the gap between germline ends came to 12 bases. The CDR3 DNA follows: TGTGCCAGCAGCTTCAGCGGAGCAGGGACCCAGTACTTC. It is translated as CASSFSGAGTQYF.

This clonotype has a count of ten or more. V and J are TRBV18 and TRBJ1-5; D is ambiguous. In germline, CDR1 is KGHSH, CDR2 LQKENI. This CDR3 is 15 amino acids long. The ends were cut back, 3 bases at V and 1 base at J, with 10 bases in the middle. The CDR3 nucleotides read TGTGCCAGCTCACCCCGTAGGTTCAGCAATCAGCCCCAGCATTTT. This encodes CASSPRRFSNQPQHF.

There are many counts of this clonotype. The chain employs TRBV7-2 and TRBJ2-3; TRBD2 might be the D (6 bases). This CDR3 spans 15 amino acids. Germline loops: CDR1 SGHTA, CDR2 FQGNSA. V lost 4 bases to trimming and J lost 6 bases, with 17 bases between them. Here the CDR3 reads CASSSKDGSTDTQYF. The DNA of the CDR3 is TGTGCCAGCAGCTCGAAGGACGGGAGTACGGATACGCAGTATTTT.

The sample holds many counts of this clonotype. V gene TRBV4-3 combines with J gene TRBJ1-2, with 8 bases lining up with TRBD1. V was clipped by 6 bases and J by 0 bases; unmatched bases: 3. From germline, CDR1 is LGHNA and CDR2 YSLEER. There are 14 residues in the CDR3. CDR3 loop: CASRRQGTNYGYTF. CDR3 DNA sequence: TGCGCCAGCAGGAGACAGGGGACTAACTATGGCTACACCTTC.

This clonotype was detected ten times or more. V is TRBV6-5 and J is TRBJ1-1, with D hard to call. CDR1 MNHEY and CDR2 SVGAGI come from the germline V gene. The CDR3 totals 14 residues. Trimming removed 2 bases at V and 1 base at J, with 8 bases between. The DNA for the CDR3 is TGTGCCAGCAGTTACGGGCTGGGGAACACTGAAGCTTTCTTT. Translation: CASSYGLGNTEAFF.

This clonotype has at least ten counts. The chain carries TRBV11-1 and TRBJ2-1; TRBD1 or TRBD2 may be the D gene (6 bases each). Germline values: CDR1 SGHAT, CDR2 FQDESV (reference sequence). V was trimmed by 5 bases and J by 3 bases, leaving 11 bases between them. The CDR3 sequence is 14 residues long. DNA for the CDR3: TGTGCCAGCAGCCGACTAGGGGGCTACAATGAGCAGTTCTTC. Protein: CASSRLGGYNEQFF. Variable domain in full (rest from reference TRBV11-1 and TRBJ2-1): EAEVAQSPRYKITEKSQAVAFWCDPISGHATLYWYRQILGQGPELLVQFQDESVVDDSQLPKDRFSAERLKGVDSTLKIQPAELGDSAMYLCASSRLGGYNEQFFGPGTRLTVL.

The gene calls are TRBV27 and TRBJ1-5, with a tentative D call TRBD1 (5 bases). The germline CDR1 and CDR2 sequences are MNHEY and SMNVEV (reference sequence). The V gene lost 6 bases and the J gene lost 2 bases, with 11 bases spanning the gap. This CDR3 contains 14 residues. CDR3 bases: TGTGCCAGCAGGGGGGTGGGTGGCAATCAGCCCCAGCATTTT. The encoded protein is CASRGVGGNQPQHF.

This clonotype was observed a few times. The V call is TRBV3-1, the J call TRBJ1-6; D is unresolved. Germline V gene data show CDR1 as LGHDT and CDR2 as YNNKEL (reference sequence). The CDR3 runs 17 residues. The V and J ends lost 4 bases and 1 base respectively, with 14 bases between them. The CDR3 nucleotides read TGTGCCAGCAGCCCTGTGGGGTTCGAGTCCTATAATTCACCCCTCCACTTT. Residues: CASSPVGFESYNSPLHF.

This clonotype was detected ten times or more. V is TRBV15 and J is TRBJ2-4; D may be TRBD1 or TRBD2 (5 bases each). Looked up from germline, CDR1 is LNHNV and CDR2 is YYDKDF (reference sequence). CDR3 size: 15 residues. Deletions cut 3 bases from V and 0 bases from J, with 9 bases between. The CDR3 DNA is TGTGCCACCAGCAGGGGACGGTTAGCCAAAAACATTCAGTACTTC. This sequence encodes CATSRGRLAKNIQYF.

J is TRBJ2-5 and V is TRBV6-2 or TRBV6-3; no reliable D call. The CDR3 spans 14 residues. With 6 bases removed from V and 1 base from J, the gap between germline ends came to 12 bases. Germline CDR1 MNHEY, CDR2 SVGEGT. This CDR3 is CASSEAEVQETQYF. The CDR3 DNA reads as TGTGCCAGCAGCGAGGCAGAAGTCCAAGAGACCCAGTACTTC.

This clonotype was found many times. The rearrangement links TRBV15 to TRBJ2-3; D gene uncertain. The V end was cut by 0 bases, the J end by 5 bases, with 15 bases between. The CDR3 runs to 16 residues. The V gene's germline CDR1 is LNHNV and CDR2 YYDKDF (reference sequence). CDR3 residues: CATSRDRLGSLDTQYF. CDR3 sequence (DNA): TGTGCCACCAGCAGAGATCGTCTAGGATCTTTAGATACGCAGTATTTT. The full variable domain, rest sourced from reference TRBV15 and TRBJ2-3, is DAMVIQNPRYQVTQFGKPVTLSCSQTLNHNVMYWYQQKSSQAPKLLFHYYDKDFNNEADTPDNFQSRRPNTSFCFLDIRSPGLGDTAMYLCATSRDRLGSLDTQYFGPGTRLTVL.

This clonotype was counted ten times or more. The chain has TRBV7-2 and TRBJ1-1; tentatively, D is TRBD1 (5 bases). V lost 4 bases and J 1 base, leaving 7 bases between the germline ends. The germline V gene encodes CDR1 SGHTA and CDR2 FQGNSA. The CDR3 is 13 amino acids. The CDR3 coding sequence is TGTGCCAGCAGCTCCCAGGGGAACACTGAAGCTTTCTTT. It yields the protein CASSSQGNTEAFF.

The rearrangement links TRBV20-1 to TRBJ1-6, with a weak D call TRBD1 (5 bases). Trimming shortened V by 4 bases and J by 7 bases, and 11 bases separated the two germline ends. The germline V gene has CDR1 DFQATT and CDR2 SNEGSKA (reference sequence). The CDR3 totals 13 residues. CDR3 region: CSAKQVMNSPLHF. CDR3 nucleotide sequence: TGCAGTGCTAAACAGGTTATGAATTCACCCCTCCACTTT.

The CDR3 loop is CASSPTGTNTGELFF. For the CDR3, the DNA is TGCGCCAGCAGCCCGACAGGGACGAACACCGGGGAGCTGTTTTTT. The gene calls are TRBV5-1 and TRBJ2-2; TRBD1 agrees at 7 bases. The CDR3 totals 15 residues. Germline V gene sequence: CDR1 SGHRS, CDR2 YFSETQ. V shed 4 bases and J 0 bases; nucleotides not matched to a gene: 3.

This chain uses TRBV2 with TRBJ1-1; tentative D call: TRBD1 (6 bases). The CDR3 sequence is 11 residues long. V lost 3 bases to trimming and J lost 11 bases, with 10 bases between them. Germline V gives CDR1 SNHLY, CDR2 FYNNEI. The CDR3, as DNA: TGTGCCAGCAGTGACAGGGGATTGGCTTTCTTT. Protein: CASSDRGLAFF.

A few counts support this clonotype. Compared with germline, one end of the junction differs, possibly owing to a read error. The V call is TRBV25-1, the J call TRBJ1-1, with unresolved D. Germline V gene data show CDR1 as MGHDK and CDR2 as SYGVNS. This CDR3 is 13 amino acids long. The CDR3 region is CVSQQSGDTEAFF. CDR3 sequence (DNA): TGTGTCAGCCAACAGTCCGGCGACACTGAAGCTTTCTTT.

The chain has TRBV28 and TRBJ2-7, with 7 bases lining up with TRBD1. Germline V gene data show CDR1 as MDHEN and CDR2 as SYDVKM. The J segment lost 1 base and the V segment lost 6 bases, leaving 6 bases of the junction unmatched. This CDR3 region has 14 residues. The CDR3 spells CASRDRIVSYEQYF. CDR3 DNA sequence: TGTGCCAGCAGGGACAGGATCGTTTCCTACGAGCAGTACTTC.